One sample yielded the 5 T cell receptor beta chains listed below, sequenced in a study of T cells in Graves' hyperthyroidism and ophthalmopathy. Amplification yielded TCR beta CDR3 regions, with RNA transcripts as the source. In the first-round RT-PCR of the TCR CDR3, the HTBI primer set was used. TCRdb itself ran the multiplex PCR reads through MiXCR, one entry per CDR3 protein. The data hold approximately 870,000 distinct CDR3 sequences, with 35% to 40% observed a single time. Sequencing was done on a sample of blood. The receptor source for this set is a man aged 18-30 years with Graves' hyperthyroidism.

Only a few counts were recorded for this clonotype. The CDR3 here is CASSSWWDDGSPLHF. In DNA, the CDR3 is TGTGCCAGCAGTTCATGGTGGGACGACGGTTCACCCCTCCACTTT. The rearrangement uses TRBV12-3 or TRBV12-4 and TRBJ1-6; D might be TRBD1 (5 bases). The CDR3 sequence is 15 residues long. V gave up 4 bases and J gave up 9 bases, with 16 bases separating them.

The CDR3 here is CASSLDHSGANVLTF. DNA for the CDR3: TGTGCCAGCAGCTTGGACCACTCTGGGGCCAACGTCCTGACTTTC. The V and J genes are TRBV5-5 and TRBJ2-6, with D uncertain. CDR1 and CDR2 from the germline V gene are SGHKS and YYEKEE (reference sequence). This CDR3 is 15 amino acids long. V was clipped by 0 bases and J by 0 bases, with 4 bases between them.

The chain links TRBV6-1 to TRBJ2-5, with TRBD1 as a possible D gene (6 bases). This CDR3 has 14 residues. Germline CDR1 reads MNHNS; CDR2 reads SASEGT. The V gene lost 7 bases and the J gene lost 4 bases, with 16 bases spanning the gap. The CDR3 protein is CASTPGRGGETQYF. CDR3 in DNA: TGTGCCAGCACCCCGGGCCGAGGGGGAGAGACCCAGTACTTC.

This clonotype has a handful of counts. V and J are TRBV7-2 and TRBJ2-7; a possible D gene is TRBD2 (5 bases). From germline, CDR1 is SGHTA and CDR2 FQGNSA. V was shortened by 1 base and J by 3 bases, with 13 bases between the two germline ends. The CDR3 has 15 amino acids. The CDR3 coding sequence is TGTGCCAGCAGCTTAGAAAGGAGGCAAGGCTACGAGCAGTACTTC. It translates to CASSLERRQGYEQYF.

The genes are TRBV5-1 and TRBJ2-7; D may match TRBD1 or TRBD2 (5 bases each). The V and J ends lost 0 bases and 1 base respectively, with 17 bases between them. The germline V gene encodes CDR1 SGHRS and CDR2 YFSETQ. CDR3 length: 17 amino acids. The CDR3 spells CASSLGGLRDRSYEQYF. In DNA form, the CDR3 reads TGCGCCAGCAGCTTGGGAGGCCTTCGGGACCGATCCTACGAGCAGTACTTC.